This TCR beta chain was found in a study of blood T cell repertoires in COVID-19. Authors' data handling: The authors estimated nucleated cell counts from reference gene primer amplification. Some clones are missing from TCRdb's copy, which holds only in-frame ones; the method was immunoSEQ multiplex PCR. The V and J calls and the clone size are those of that table, but D and trimming were determined from the DNA. In the table there are around 320,000 clones, about 90% of which are singletons. This clonotype was sampled from a man aged 18 to 29 with active or convalescent COVID-19. Sequencing used peripheral blood.

CDR3 in DNA: TGTGCCAGCAGAAGGGGGGACAGGGCTGGAAACACCATATATTTT. This translates into CASRRGDRAGNTIYF. The rearrangement joins TRBV2 to TRBJ1-3, with 9 bases matching TRBD1. The germline V gene has CDR1 SNHLY and CDR2 FYNNEI. V was clipped by 6 bases and J by 2 bases; unmatched bases: 5. CDR3 length: 15 residues.